Presented here are 9 T cell receptor beta chains from one specimen sequenced in a study of T-cell memory formation after mild COVID-19. TCRdb reprocessed the 5' RACE reads with MiXCR, giving one entry per CDR3 protein. The table includes hundreds of thousands of distinct CDR3 sequences, about 20% detected once. The sequencing sample was made of PBMCs or a T cell subset sorted from them (not recorded which). Receptors originate from an adult woman who had mild COVID-19 (a few samples of this study predate the infection). Cell type and time point are not known.

This clonotype was seen more than once but under ten times. The chain recombines TRBV20-1 with TRBJ2-3; 11 bases fit TRBD2. The CDR3 spans 12 residues. Germline V lookup: CDR1 DFQATT, CDR2 SNEGSKA (reference sequence). Here the CDR3 reads CSEGLADHTQYF. CDR3 sequence (DNA): TGCAGCGAGGGACTAGCGGACCATACGCAGTATTTT.

This clonotype has a handful of counts. This chain connects TRBV5-1 to TRBJ2-6; 9 nucleotides match TRBD1. This CDR3 comprises 19 residues. After removal of 2 bases from V and 1 base from J, the junction contained 10 bases not matched to a gene. Germline V gives CDR1 SGHRS, CDR2 YFSETQ. Here the CDR3 reads CASSLQGASSSSGANVLTF. The CDR3 DNA follows: TGCGCCAGCAGCTTACAGGGGGCGAGTTCGAGTTCTGGGGCCAACGTCCTGACTTTC.

The rearrangement joins TRBV5-1 to TRBJ1-1; the match to TRBD1 covers 7 bases. Losses at the gene ends were 2 bases for V and 5 bases for J; bases not matched to a gene: 6. Germline V gene data show CDR1 as SGHRS and CDR2 as YFSETQ. This CDR3 comprises 14 residues. The chain's CDR3 is CASSFEGAGTEAFF. The CDR3 bases are TGCGCCAGCAGCTTTGAGGGGGCAGGTACTGAAGCTTTCTTT.

This clonotype was seen a handful of times. Here the CDR3 reads CASSDELAGTSSSYNEQFF. CDR3 DNA sequence: TGTGCCAGCAGTGATGAACTAGCGGGTACCTCTAGCTCCTACAATGAGCAGTTCTTC. This chain joins TRBV2 and TRBJ2-1; 9 nucleotides line up with TRBD2. V lost 3 bases, J lost 0 bases, and 12 bases stayed unmatched. Germline assignment: CDR1 SNHLY and CDR2 FYNNEI. The CDR3 has 19 residues.

The chain recombines TRBV6-2 or TRBV6-3 with TRBJ2-7, with D possibly TRBD2 on 6 matching bases. The CDR3 length is 11 residues. In germline, CDR1 is MNHEY, CDR2 SVGEGT. Trimming left V 10 bases short and J 4 bases short, with 11 bases between. CDR3 coding DNA: TGTGCCACGAGGAGGGGATACGAGCAGTACTTC. Its translation is CATRRGYEQYF.

A few counts support this clonotype. V is TRBV2 and J is TRBJ1-4; D perhaps matches TRBD1 (5 bases). The CDR3 consists of 14 residues. V was trimmed by 6 bases and J by 7 bases, leaving 15 bases between them. Germline V gene sequence: CDR1 SNHLY, CDR2 FYNNEI. CDR3 amino acids: CASRTGTGGEKLFF. The CDR3 coding sequence is TGTGCCAGCAGGACCGGGACCGGTGGTGAAAAACTGTTTTTT. The variable domain in full, with the rest retrieved from reference TRBV2 and TRBJ1-4, is EPEVTQTPSHQVTQMGQEVILRCVPISNHLYFYWYRQILGQKVEFLVSFYNNEISEKSEIFDDQFSVERPDGSNFTLKIRSTKLEDSAMYFCASRTGTGGEKLFFGSGTQLSVL.

The rearrangement links TRBV7-2 to TRBJ2-7, with a tentative D call TRBD1 (6 bases). The CDR3 totals 13 residues. V was shortened by 1 base and J by 6 bases, with 10 bases between the two germline ends. Germline V gives CDR1 SGHTA, CDR2 FQGNSA. The CDR3 DNA is TGTGCCAGCAGCTTAGAATACAGGGTCGAGCAGTACTTC. It yields the protein CASSLEYRVEQYF.

The genes are TRBV5-1 and TRBJ1-1, with 7 bases matching TRBD1. Unmatched junction bases numbered 16, after V lost 4 bases and J lost 1 base. Germline CDR1 is SGHRS and CDR2 is YFSETQ. The CDR3 runs 18 residues. The chain's CDR3 is CASSGRDSSFISNTEAFF. In nucleotides, the CDR3 is TGCGCCAGCAGCGGCCGGGACAGCTCCTTTATCTCGAACACTGAAGCTTTCTTT.

This clonotype was recorded a few times. J is TRBJ1-4 and V is TRBV29-1; 11 bases line up with TRBD1. In germline, CDR1 is SQVTM, CDR2 ANQGSEA. This CDR3 region has 15 residues. Unmatched junction bases numbered 2, after V lost 4 bases and J lost 1 base. CDR3 in DNA: TGCAGCGTTGCCGGGACAGGGGGAACTAATGAAAAACTGTTTTTT. This gives the protein CSVAGTGGTNEKLFF.